These T cell receptor beta chains were read from a single sample in a study of T cells in Graves' hyperthyroidism and ophthalmopathy. TCRdb passed the multiplex PCR reads through MiXCR, listing each CDR3 protein once. This sample has under 650,000 distinct CDR3 sequences, with about 16% found just once. The sample consisted of blood. Receptors originate from a young woman with Graves' hyperthyroidism. The CDR3 runs from the conserved cysteine through the conserved F or W. A D gene is named only where the DNA matches it firmly. Clone size appears in some rows only: once, few, many, or a class for an expanded clone.

>.|TRBV11-1|TRBJ1-2|many
CASSLVRRDGYTF
TGTGCCAGCAGCTTAGTCCGGCGGGATGGCTACACCTTC
>.|TRBV7-8|TRBJ1-5|many
CASSLAIGSNQPQHF
TGTGCCAGCAGCTTAGCGATAGGGAGCAATCAGCCCCAGCATTTT
>.|TRBV27|TRBJ1-5|.
CASHDLGGPNQPQHF
TGTGCCAGCCATGATCTAGGTGGTCCCAATCAGCCCCAGCATTTT
>.|TRBV3-1|TRBJ2-3|many
CASSQDPGFPDTQYF
TGTGCCAGCAGCCAAGATCCAGGCTTCCCGGATACGCAGTATTTT
>.|TRBV5-1|TRBJ2-5|many
CASSLAGNQETQYF
TGTGCCAGCAGCTTGGCCGGAAACCAAGAGACCCAGTACTTC
>TRBD1|TRBV10-3|TRBJ2-7|.
CAISDPGQSSYEQYF
TGTGCCATCAGTGATCCGGGACAGAGCTCCTACGAGCAGTACTTC
>.|TRBV20-1|TRBJ2-3|.
CSAAGGLALDTQYF
TGCAGTGCTGCAGGAGGGCTAGCTTTAGATACGCAGTATTTT
>.|TRBV2|TRBJ1-1|many
CASSEGFGVTEAFF
TGTGCCAGCAGTGAGGGCTTTGGTGTTACTGAAGCTTTCTTT
>.|TRBV7-2|TRBJ2-1|.
CASSRWQEQFF
TGTGCCAGCTCCCGCTGGCAAGAGCAGTTCTTC
>.|TRBV20-1|TRBJ2-3|.
CSARPIAYDTQYF
TGCAGTGCTAGGCCGATTGCGTATGATACGCAGTATTTT
>.|TRBV5-1|TRBJ2-1|many
CASSLVGFSNEQFF
TGCGCCAGCAGCTTGGTAGGTTTCTCGAATGAGCAGTTCTTC